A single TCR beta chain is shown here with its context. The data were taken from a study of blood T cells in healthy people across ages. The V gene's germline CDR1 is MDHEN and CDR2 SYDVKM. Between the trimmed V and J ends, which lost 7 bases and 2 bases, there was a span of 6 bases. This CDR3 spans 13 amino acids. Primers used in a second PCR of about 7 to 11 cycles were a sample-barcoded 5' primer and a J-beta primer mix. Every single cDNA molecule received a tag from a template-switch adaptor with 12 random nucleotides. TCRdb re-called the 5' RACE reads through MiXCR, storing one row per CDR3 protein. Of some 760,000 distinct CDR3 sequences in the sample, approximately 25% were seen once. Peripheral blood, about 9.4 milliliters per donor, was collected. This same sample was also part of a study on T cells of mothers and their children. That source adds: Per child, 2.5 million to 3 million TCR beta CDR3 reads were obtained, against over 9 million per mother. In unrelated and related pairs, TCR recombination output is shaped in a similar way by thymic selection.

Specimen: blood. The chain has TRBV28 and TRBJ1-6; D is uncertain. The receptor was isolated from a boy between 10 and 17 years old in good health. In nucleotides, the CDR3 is TGTGCCAGCAATGACCCCTATAATTCACCCCTCCACTTT. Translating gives CASNDPYNSPLHF. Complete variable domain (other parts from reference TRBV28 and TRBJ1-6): DVKVTQSSRYLVKRTGEKVFLECVQDMDHENMFWYRQDPGLGLRLIYFSYDVKMKEKGDIPEGYSVSREKKERFSLILESASTNQTSMYLCASNDPYNSPLHFGNGTRLTVT.